This T cell receptor (beta chain) came from a study of blood T cell repertoires in COVID-19. Looking at the study overall: Samples came from the United States, Italy and Spain, spanning acute and convalescent COVID-19. From T cells, B-cell-depleted T cells, or PBMCs came the material, which was cDNA or gDNA.

Using immunoSEQ multiplex PCR, the repertoire was profiled, and TCRdb retains in-frame clones only, with some absent. The sample has tens of thousands of clones; over 75% are singletons. Trimming at V came to 4 bases and at J to 6 bases, leaving 4 bases not matched to a gene. Per germline, CDR1 MGHRA and CDR2 YSYEKL. CDR3 size: 14 residues. The sequenced sample was peripheral blood. The J gene is TRBJ1-4, the V gene TRBV4-1; TRBD1 aligns across 8 bases. The clonotype comes from a human donor in a cohort sampled during active COVID-19. For the CDR3, the DNA is TGCGCCAGCAGCCGGGACAGGAATTATGAAAAACTGTTTTTT. Protein sequence: CASSRDRNYEKLFF.